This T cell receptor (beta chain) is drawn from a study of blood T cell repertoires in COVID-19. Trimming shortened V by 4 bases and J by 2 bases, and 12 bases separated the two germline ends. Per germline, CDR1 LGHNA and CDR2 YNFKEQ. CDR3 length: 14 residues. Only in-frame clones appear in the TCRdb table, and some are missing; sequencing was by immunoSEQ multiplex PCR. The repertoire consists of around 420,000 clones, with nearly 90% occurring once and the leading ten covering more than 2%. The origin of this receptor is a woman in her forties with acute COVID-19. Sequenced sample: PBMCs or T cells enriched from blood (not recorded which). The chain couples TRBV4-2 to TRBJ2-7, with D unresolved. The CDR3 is CASSLSTPPYEQYF. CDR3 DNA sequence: TGTGCCAGCAGCCTTTCAACTCCCCCCTACGAGCAGTACTTC.